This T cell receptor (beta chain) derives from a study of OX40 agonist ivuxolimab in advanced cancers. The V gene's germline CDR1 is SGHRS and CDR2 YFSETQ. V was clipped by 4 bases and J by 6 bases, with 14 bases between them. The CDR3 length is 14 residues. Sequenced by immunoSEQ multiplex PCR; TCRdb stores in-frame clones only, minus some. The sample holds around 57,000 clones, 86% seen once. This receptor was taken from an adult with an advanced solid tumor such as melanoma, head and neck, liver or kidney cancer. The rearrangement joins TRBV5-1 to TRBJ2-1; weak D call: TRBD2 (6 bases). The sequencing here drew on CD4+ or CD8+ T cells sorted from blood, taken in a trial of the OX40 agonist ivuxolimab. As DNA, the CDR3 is TGCGCCAGCAGCCCAGGGACTTTAGCCAATGAGCAGTTCTTC. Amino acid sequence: CASSPGTLANEQFF.